This TCR beta chain comes out of a study of T cell responses to AZD1222 COVID-19 vaccine. Study background: It was second doses at about 4 or about 12 weeks that were pooled.

Whole-study results and caveats: Donors in the cohort were predominantly white British and more often female, and clonal diversity was possibly underestimated. The study found Spike-specific TCR breadth and depth rose after two AZD1222 doses.

In regard to this clone: Its antigen remains unidentified.

Per the germline V gene, CDR1 is SNHLY and CDR2 is FYNNEI. The CDR3 is 13 residues long. Germline trimming cut 7 bases from V and 1 base from J; bases unmatched to any gene: 2. Only in-frame clones appear in the TCRdb table, and some are missing; sequencing was by immunoSEQ multiplex PCR. Of approximately 190,000 clones listed, approximately 90% are singletons. The genes are TRBV2 and TRBJ1-1; 8 bases agree with TRBD1. The clonotype originates from an adult in good health. Sequencing was performed on peripheral blood, taken on day 0 of AZD1222 vaccination. The CDR3 coding sequence is TGTGCCAGCAAGGACAGGGAGAACACTGAAGCTTTCTTT. Amino acid sequence: CASKDRENTEAFF.